Following are 21 T cell receptor beta chains from one sample sequenced in a study of blood T cell repertoires in COVID-19. Only in-frame clones appear in the TCRdb table, and some are missing; sequencing was by immunoSEQ multiplex PCR. This repertoire shows 200,000 to 250,000 clones, approximately 89% found once; its top ten account for under 8%. Sequencing was done on a sample of peripheral blood. The receptors stem from a woman aged 25 to 39 with COVID-19, enrolled during active disease.

This clone was seen more than once but under ten times. The genes are TRBV12-3 or TRBV12-4 and TRBJ1-2, with unresolved D. V shed 4 bases and J shed 1 base, with 7 bases lying between them. The CDR3 is 13 amino acids. In DNA form, the CDR3 reads TGTGCCAGCAGTTACGGGTTTAACTATGGCTACACCTTC. Translating it yields CASSYGFNYGYTF.

A single count supports this clone. The chain carries TRBV11-2 and TRBJ2-1, with D tentatively TRBD2 (7 bases). Per the germline V gene, CDR1 is SGHAT and CDR2 is FQNNGV. CDR3 size: 13 residues. V was clipped by 5 bases and J by 9 bases, with 14 bases between them. The CDR3 protein is CASSRGRGGEQFF. The CDR3 DNA reads TGTGCCAGCAGCCGCGGGAGAGGGGGTGAGCAGTTCTTC. Based on the CDR3 plus reference TRBV11-2 and TRBJ2-1, the full variable domain is EAGVAQSPRYKIIEKRQSVAFWCNPISGHATLYWYQQILGQGPKLLIQFQNNGVVDDSQLPKDRFSAERLKGVDSTLKIQPAKLEDSAVYLCASSRGRGGEQFFGPGTRLTVL.

The J gene is TRBJ1-4, the V gene TRBV2, with TRBD1 identical over 7 bases. Trimming took 3 bases from V and 5 from J; bases not matched to a gene: 6. CDR3 length: 15 amino acids. Germline V gives CDR1 SNHLY, CDR2 FYNNEI. The DNA for the CDR3 is TGTGCCAGCAGTGATGCCCGACAGGGAAATGAAAAACTGTTTTTT. This translates into CASSDARQGNEKLFF.

This clone was picked up one time. The V call is TRBV27, the J call TRBJ2-1; 10 bases match TRBD2. The CDR3 covers 18 residues. CDR1 is MNHEY and CDR2 is SMNVEV in the germline V gene (reference sequence). V lost 5 bases, J lost 4 bases, and 14 bases stayed unmatched. CDR3 sequence: CASSNRSWKRGGYNEQFF. As DNA, the CDR3 is TGTGCCAGCAGTAACAGAAGCTGGAAGCGGGGGGGTTACAATGAGCAGTTCTTC.

The V and J genes are TRBV5-8 and TRBJ2-1; a possible D gene is TRBD2 (7 bases). CDR1 and CDR2 from the germline V gene are SGHTS and YDEGEE. Trimming left V 4 bases short and J 2 bases short, with 19 bases between. The CDR3 is 17 amino acids. CDR3 nucleotide sequence: TGTGCCAGCAGCCCCTACATGGGGGGGGCAGCCTACAATGAGCAGTTCTTC. It translates to CASSPYMGGAAYNEQFF.

The chain links TRBV5-4 to TRBJ2-1, with 7 bases identical to TRBD2. Germline V lookup: CDR1 SGHNT, CDR2 YYREEE (reference sequence). V lost 4 bases and J lost 7; bases outside the gene matches: 23. The CDR3 runs to 19 residues. This CDR3 is CASSSLDLRDYLLQNEQFF. CDR3 in DNA: TGTGCCAGCAGCAGCTTGGACCTCCGGGACTATTTATTACAGAATGAGCAGTTCTTC. Full variable domain (outside the CDR3, taken from reference TRBV5-4 and TRBJ2-1): ETGVTQSPTHLIKTRGQQVTLRCSSQSGHNTVSWYQQALGQGPQFIFQYYREEENGRGNFPPRFSGLQFPNYSSELNVNALELDDSALYLCASSSLDLRDYLLQNEQFFGPGTRLTVL.

The rearrangement uses TRBV19 and TRBJ2-3; 8 bases are shared with TRBD2. V gave up 5 bases and J gave up 0 bases; unmatched junction bases: 4. Germline V gene lookup returns CDR1 LNHDA and CDR2 SQIVND (reference sequence). This CDR3 region has 15 residues. The CDR3 spells CASSRSGVSTDTQYF. The CDR3 nucleotides read TGTGCCAGTAGTCGTAGCGGGGTTAGCACAGATACGCAGTATTTT.

This chain links TRBV4-3 with TRBJ2-7; D possibly corresponds to TRBD2 (6 bases). CDR1 is LGHNA, CDR2 YSLEER, per germline. V lost 4 bases and J lost 4, with 11 bases in between. The CDR3 consists of 13 residues. CDR3 amino acids: CASSPRGVYEQYF. The DNA of the CDR3 is TGCGCCAGCAGCCCCCGCGGGGTGTACGAGCAGTACTTC.

V usage is TRBV7-2 and J usage is TRBJ2-7; maybe TRBD1 (6 bases). Germline assignment: CDR1 SGHTA and CDR2 FQGNSA. This CDR3 spans 16 amino acids. The germline V and J ends were trimmed by 3 bases and 0 bases, with 15 bases remaining between them. Here the CDR3 DNA reads TGTGCCAGCAGCTTGGGTGGGGGCCGAAGCTCCTACGAGCAGTACTTC. Its translation: CASSLGGGRSSYEQYF.

The chain couples TRBV6-2 or TRBV6-3 to TRBJ2-5; TRBD2 matches 7 bases. Germline V CDR1 and CDR2: MNHEY, SVGEGT. Trimming removed 2 bases from V and 11 bases from J; junction bases left unmatched: 17. The CDR3 consists of 16 residues. The CDR3 loop reads CASSYRPTSPNYGQYF. The CDR3 DNA reads as TGTGCCAGCAGTTACCGTCCGACTAGCCCAAATTACGGGCAGTACTTC.

The V and J genes are TRBV7-9 and TRBJ1-4; a weak D match, TRBD1 (5 bases). The germline V gene has CDR1 SEHNR and CDR2 FQNEAQ (reference sequence). Trimming took 5 bases from V and 0 from J, leaving 19 bases between them. CDR3 size: 18 residues. CDR3 bases: TGTGCCAGCAGCCCGCATCGGGGGGGAGGAACAACTAATGAAAAACTGTTTTTT. Translating gives CASSPHRGGGTTNEKLFF.

The gene calls are TRBV29-1 and TRBJ1-1; D perhaps matches TRBD1 (6 bases). Germline lookup yields CDR1 SQVTM and CDR2 ANQGSEA. The CDR3 has 10 residues. V gave up 7 bases and J gave up 6 bases, with 9 bases separating them. CDR3 protein: CSGSGAEAFF. DNA for the CDR3: TGCAGCGGATCAGGGGCTGAAGCTTTCTTT.

This clone has only one observation. This sequence joins TRBV15 and TRBJ2-7; tentatively, D is TRBD2 (6 bases). The CDR3 has 16 amino acids. Germline CDR1 LNHNV, CDR2 YYDKDF (reference sequence). Trimming took 0 bases from V and 5 from J, leaving 17 bases between them. CDR3 nucleotide sequence: TGTGCCACCAGCAGAGATTTCCTGGCGGGGTTCCACGAGCAGTACTTC. Translation: CATSRDFLAGFHEQYF.

The V gene is TRBV27, the J gene TRBJ2-5, with D tentatively TRBD1 (5 bases). The CDR3 is 15 amino acids. Trimming pared 1 base from V and 9 bases from J, leaving 18 bases between. Per germline, CDR1 MNHEY and CDR2 SMNVEV (reference sequence). CDR3 in amino acids: CASSLWADTSRAQYF. As DNA, the CDR3 is TGTGCCAGCAGTTTATGGGCGGACACTTCAAGAGCCCAGTACTTC.

The rearrangement uses TRBV2 and TRBJ1-2, with D perhaps TRBD1 (6 bases). This CDR3 is 11 amino acids long. From germline, CDR1 is SNHLY and CDR2 FYNNEI. The V and J ends lost 6 bases and 7 bases respectively, with 9 bases between them. The CDR3, as DNA: TGTGCCAGCAGGTACAGGGCTGGCTACACCTTC. It translates to CASRYRAGYTF.

The chain has TRBV14 and TRBJ2-2; possibly TRBD1 for D (6 bases). The V and J ends lost 3 bases and 8 bases respectively, with 16 bases between them. The germline gives CDR1 SGHDN, CDR2 FVKESK. CDR3 length: 15 amino acids. CDR3 sequence (DNA): TGTGCCAGCAGCCACCTGACAGGTTCCGCTGGGGAGCTGTTTTTT. This codes for CASSHLTGSAGELFF.

The V gene is TRBV7-9, the J gene TRBJ1-4; D is possibly TRBD1 (5 bases). V lost 5 bases and J 0 bases, leaving 10 bases between the germline ends. Germline V lookup: CDR1 SEHNR, CDR2 FQNEAQ (reference sequence). The CDR3 runs to 15 residues. In DNA form, the CDR3 reads TGTGCCAGCAGCGAGACAGATACAACTAATGAAAAACTGTTTTTT. Protein sequence: CASSETDTTNEKLFF.

In regard to this clone: At the DNA level, this CDR3 is encoded by other sequences in the same sample as well. The rearrangement links TRBV4-3 to TRBJ1-1; D uncertain. The CDR3 consists of 15 residues. The germline V gene encodes CDR1 LGHNA and CDR2 YSLEER. With 1 base removed from V and 2 bases from J, the gap between germline ends came to 11 bases. CDR3 residues: CASSQAPTRNTEAFF. CDR3 DNA sequence: TGCGCCAGCAGCCAAGCCCCGACAAGAAACACTGAAGCTTTCTTT.

V gene TRBV7-2 combines with J gene TRBJ2-7, with D unclear. V lost 3 bases and J lost 2, with 11 bases in between. CDR1 is SGHTA and CDR2 is FQGNSA in the germline V gene. CDR3 length: 14 residues. CDR3 nucleotides: TGTGCCAGCAGCTTGTATGGCGGCCCCTACGAGCAGTACTTC. Translated, it gives CASSLYGGPYEQYF.

The chain has TRBV19 and TRBJ1-3; no clear D gene. CDR3 length: 14 residues. Germline CDR1 LNHDA, CDR2 SQIVND (reference sequence). V was clipped by 4 bases and J by 1 base, with 8 bases between them. CDR3 residues: CASSTAISGNTIYF. The CDR3 nucleotides are TGTGCCAGTAGTACAGCGATTTCTGGAAACACCATATATTTT.

V usage is TRBV19 and J usage is TRBJ2-4, with TRBD1 as a possible D gene (6 bases). Germline V CDR1 and CDR2: LNHDA, SQIVND (reference sequence). Deletions cut 1 base from V and 8 bases from J, with 15 bases between. The CDR3 has 15 residues. As DNA, the CDR3 is TGTGCCAGTAGTATAGCAACAGGGATTCTTGACATTCAGTACTTC. Translated: CASSIATGILDIQYF.